The entry that follows covers one T cell receptor (beta chain) sequence. The data were obtained in a study of blood T cell repertoires in COVID-19. Study context: Collection of acute and convalescent COVID-19 samples took place in the United States, Italy and Spain. T cells, B-cell-depleted T cells, or PBMCs supplied cDNA or gDNA.

Authors' methods: Estimated nucleated cell counts came from reference gene primer amplification. Assay: immunoSEQ multiplex PCR; the TCRdb copy retains only in-frame clones and omits some. V, J and clone size are those of that table, while D and trimming were read from the DNA. The sample yields roughly 120,000 clones, over 80% seen once. CDR1 and CDR2 (germline): MRHNA, SNTAGT. The CDR3 runs to 15 residues. The V end was cut by 2 bases, the J end by 2 bases, with 7 bases between. The sequence came from a human donor in a cohort sampled during active COVID-19. This chain joins TRBV6-4 and TRBJ2-6; the D gene is possibly TRBD1 (6 bases). Sequencing input: peripheral blood. In DNA, the CDR3 is TGTGCCAGCAGTGACGGACAGCCTGGGGCCAACGTCCTGACTTTC. This encodes CASSDGQPGANVLTF.